These 14 T cell receptor beta chains were sequenced from one sample in a study of cytomegalovirus exposure and HLA in healthy donors. Data came from immunoSEQ multiplex PCR; TCRdb stores just in-frame clones and leaves some out. The table shows more than 150,000 clones, with about four fifths occurring only once. Sequenced material: PBMCs. The receptor source for this set is a woman aged 18 to 35 in good health and CMV-seropositive.

The table lists this clone with a count of one. This chain links TRBV7-8 with TRBJ2-7; 8 bases are a match to TRBD1. The germline V gene encodes CDR1 SGHVS and CDR2 FQNEAQ. Trimming cost V 7 bases and J 3 bases; bases outside gene matches: 20. The CDR3 totals 18 residues. CDR3 coding DNA: TGTGCCAGCACCCTAACAGGGTCAGGGGGCGCAGAGGGCTACGAGCAGTACTTC. Encoded protein: CASTLTGSGGAEGYEQYF.

The chain links TRBV27 to TRBJ1-1; 11 bases align to TRBD1. J was trimmed by 1 base and V by 10 bases; bases with no gene match: 5. This CDR3 has 14 amino acids. CDR1 is MNHEY, CDR2 SMNVEV, per germline (reference sequence). For the CDR3, the DNA is TGTGCCACCGGGACAGGGGGGCCGAACACTGAAGCTTTCTTT. The encoded protein is CATGTGGPNTEAFF.

The gene calls are TRBV9 and TRBJ2-3; 8 nucleotides agree with TRBD1. Germline CDR1 is SGDLS and CDR2 is YYNGEE. The CDR3 runs 13 residues. V lost 2 bases, J lost 5 bases, and 1 base stayed unmatched. The CDR3 region has the DNA TGTGCCAGCAGCGTTACAGGGGGAGATACGCAGTATTTT. It translates to CASSVTGGDTQYF.

This rearrangement joins TRBV10-3 to TRBJ2-7, with TRBD2 matching over 8 bases. Trimming at V came to 3 bases and at J to 0 bases, leaving 7 bases not matched to a gene. In germline, CDR1 is ENHRY, CDR2 SYGVKD. The CDR3 extends over 16 amino acids. The CDR3 DNA is TGTGCCATCAGTGAAGCGGGGGTCTTCCTCTCCTACGAGCAGTACTTC. This sequence encodes CAISEAGVFLSYEQYF.

The rearrangement links TRBV5-4 to TRBJ1-4, with 9 bases that match TRBD1. The trim removed 2 bases at V and 4 bases at J, leaving 6 bases unmatched. Germline values: CDR1 SGHNT, CDR2 YYREEE (reference sequence). This CDR3 region has 16 residues. CDR3 region: CASSLQGARGNEKLFF. CDR3 nucleotide sequence: TGTGCCAGCAGCTTACAGGGGGCGCGGGGTAATGAAAAACTGTTTTTT.

V gene TRBV4-2 combines with J gene TRBJ1-2; TRBD1 might be the D (5 bases). Germline V gene lookup returns CDR1 LGHNA and CDR2 YNFKEQ. The CDR3 contains 17 residues. Trimming left V 3 bases short and J 0 bases short, with 17 bases between. As DNA, the CDR3 is TGTGCCAGCAGCCAGTTGACAGCAACACTCCCTAACTATGGCTACACCTTC. Amino acid sequence: CASSQLTATLPNYGYTF.

The V call is TRBV4-3, the J call TRBJ1-2; the D is unclear. CDR3 size: 13 residues. The ends were cut back, 0 bases at V and 7 bases at J, with 9 bases in the middle. Germline V CDR1 and CDR2: LGHNA, YSLEER. This chain's CDR3 is CASSQDRGGGYTF. CDR3 in DNA: TGCGCCAGCAGCCAAGATCGAGGCGGTGGCTACACCTTC.

The chain employs TRBV6-6 and TRBJ2-7; 9 nucleotides align to TRBD1. Germline CDR1 reads MNHNY; CDR2 reads SVGAGI (reference sequence). The V and J ends lost 5 bases and 5 bases, in that order; junction bases with no gene match: 10. The CDR3 length is 15 residues. CDR3 residues: CASSQARQGVNEQYF. In nucleotides, the CDR3 is TGTGCCAGCAGTCAAGCGAGACAGGGGGTAAACGAGCAGTACTTC.

The rearrangement links TRBV7-2 to TRBJ1-5; D gene unclear. Germline values: CDR1 SGHTA, CDR2 FQGNSA. The germline V and J ends were trimmed by 1 base and 4 bases, with 8 bases remaining between them. The CDR3 is 14 amino acids. The CDR3 sequence: CASSLGGINQPQHF. The CDR3 region has the DNA TGTGCCAGCAGCTTAGGAGGGATTAATCAGCCCCAGCATTTT.

J is TRBJ2-5 and V is TRBV25-1; no clear D gene. Germline V lookup: CDR1 MGHDK, CDR2 SYGVNS. The CDR3 runs 13 residues. Trimming pared 1 base from V and 4 bases from J, leaving 7 bases between. This CDR3 reads CASSEFNGETQYF. CDR3 in DNA: TGTGCCAGCAGTGAATTCAACGGAGAGACCCAGTACTTC. The full variable domain, rest sourced from reference TRBV25-1 and TRBJ2-5, is EADIYQTPRYLVIGTGKKITLECSQTMGHDKMYWYQQDPGMELHLIHYSYGVNSTEKGDLSSESTVSRIRTEHFPLTLESARPSHTSQYLCASSEFNGETQYFGPGTRLLVL.

The rearrangement uses TRBV5-6 and TRBJ1-4; 7 bases map to TRBD1. There are 13 residues in the CDR3. Per the germline V gene, CDR1 is SGHDT and CDR2 is YYEEEE. With V trimmed by 5 bases and J by 4 bases, 2 bases remained unmatched. CDR3 sequence (DNA): TGTGCCAGCAGGAACAGGGGTAATGAAAAACTGTTTTTT. It is translated as CASRNRGNEKLFF.

The rearrangement links TRBV23-1 to TRBJ1-2; D is possibly TRBD1 (6 bases). TRBV23-1 falls under the ORF class, with uncertain function. V dropped 3 bases and J dropped 6 bases, with 14 bases sitting between them. The CDR3 consists of 14 residues. The CDR3 bases are TGCGCCAGCAGTCAGACCGGGACACCGCATGGCTACACCTTC. Translation: CASSQTGTPHGYTF.

The chain couples TRBV5-4 to TRBJ2-7, with TRBD2 as a possible D gene (6 bases). This CDR3 has 14 residues. Germline V lookup: CDR1 SGHNT, CDR2 YYREEE (reference sequence). V dropped 0 bases and J dropped 7 bases, with 14 bases sitting between them. This CDR3 reads CASSLASAAGEQYF. The CDR3, as DNA: TGTGCCAGCAGCTTGGCCTCCGCCGCGGGGGAGCAGTACTTC. The full variable domain, completed using reference TRBV5-4 and TRBJ2-7, is ETGVTQSPTHLIKTRGQQVTLRCSSQSGHNTVSWYQQALGQGPQFIFQYYREEENGRGNFPPRFSGLQFPNYSSELNVNALELDDSALYLCASSLASAAGEQYFGPGTRLTVT.

V usage is TRBV14 and J usage is TRBJ2-7; D gene unclear. The germline gives CDR1 SGHDN, CDR2 FVKESK. The CDR3 runs 11 residues. V was trimmed by 0 bases and J by 5 bases, leaving 2 bases between them. The CDR3 sequence: CASSQDNEQYF. CDR3 bases: TGTGCCAGCAGCCAAGATAACGAGCAGTACTTC. The full variable domain, rest sourced from reference TRBV14 and TRBJ2-7, is EAGVTQFPSHSVIEKGQTVTLRCDPISGHDNLYWYRRVMGKEIKFLLHFVKESKQDESGMPNNRFLAERTGGTYSTLKVQPAELEDSGVYFCASSQDNEQYFGPGTRLTVT.